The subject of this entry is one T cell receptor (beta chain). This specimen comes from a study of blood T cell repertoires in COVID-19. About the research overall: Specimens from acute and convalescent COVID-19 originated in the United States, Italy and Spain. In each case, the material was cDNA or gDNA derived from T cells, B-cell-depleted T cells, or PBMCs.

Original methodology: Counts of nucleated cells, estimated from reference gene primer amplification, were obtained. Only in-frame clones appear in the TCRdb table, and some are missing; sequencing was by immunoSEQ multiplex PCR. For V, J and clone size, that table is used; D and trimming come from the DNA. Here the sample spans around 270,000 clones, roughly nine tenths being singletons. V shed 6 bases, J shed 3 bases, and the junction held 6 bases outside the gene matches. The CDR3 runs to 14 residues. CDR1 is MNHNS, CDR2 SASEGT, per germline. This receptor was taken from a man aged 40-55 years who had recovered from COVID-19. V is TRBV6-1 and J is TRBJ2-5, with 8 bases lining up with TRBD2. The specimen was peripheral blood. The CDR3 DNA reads TGTGCCAGCAGCCATAGCGGGATTAAAGAGACCCAGTACTTC. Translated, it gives CASSHSGIKETQYF.